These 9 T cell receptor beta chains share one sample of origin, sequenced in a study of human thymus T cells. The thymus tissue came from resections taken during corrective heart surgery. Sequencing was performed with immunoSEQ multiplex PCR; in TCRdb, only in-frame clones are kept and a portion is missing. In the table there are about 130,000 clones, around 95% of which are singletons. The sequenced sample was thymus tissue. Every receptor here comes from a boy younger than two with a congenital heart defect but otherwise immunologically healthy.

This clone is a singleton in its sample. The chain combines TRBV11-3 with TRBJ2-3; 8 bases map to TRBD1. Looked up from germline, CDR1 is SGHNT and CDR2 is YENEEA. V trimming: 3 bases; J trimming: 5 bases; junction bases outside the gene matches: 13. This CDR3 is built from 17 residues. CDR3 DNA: TGTGCCAGCAGCTTGTTGCCGGGACAGGATGTGCGAGATACGCAGTATTTT. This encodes CASSLLPGQDVRDTQYF.

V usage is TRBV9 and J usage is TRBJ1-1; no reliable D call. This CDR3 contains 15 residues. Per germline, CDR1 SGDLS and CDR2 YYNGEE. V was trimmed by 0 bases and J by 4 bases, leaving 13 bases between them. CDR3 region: CASSVGLEAPTEAFF. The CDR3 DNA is TGTGCCAGCAGCGTAGGGTTGGAGGCGCCCACTGAAGCTTTCTTT. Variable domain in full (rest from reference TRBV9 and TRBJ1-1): DSGVTQTPKHLITATGQRVTLRCSPRSGDLSVYWYQQSLDQGLQFLIQYYNGEERAKGNILERFSAQQFPDLHSELNLSSLELGDSALYFCASSVGLEAPTEAFFGQGTRLTVV.

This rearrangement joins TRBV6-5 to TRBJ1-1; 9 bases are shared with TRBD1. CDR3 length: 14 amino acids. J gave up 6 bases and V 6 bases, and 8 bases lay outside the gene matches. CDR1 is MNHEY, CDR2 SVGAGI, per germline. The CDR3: CASSPRQGEAEAFF. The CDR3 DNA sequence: TGTGCCAGCAGCCCAAGACAGGGGGAGGCTGAAGCTTTCTTT.

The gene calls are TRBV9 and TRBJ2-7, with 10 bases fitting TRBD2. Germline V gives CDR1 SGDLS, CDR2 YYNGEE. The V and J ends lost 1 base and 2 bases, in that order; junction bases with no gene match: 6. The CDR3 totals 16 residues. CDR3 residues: CASSVSPSGGTYEQYF. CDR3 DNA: TGTGCCAGCAGCGTAAGTCCTAGCGGGGGAACCTACGAGCAGTACTTC.

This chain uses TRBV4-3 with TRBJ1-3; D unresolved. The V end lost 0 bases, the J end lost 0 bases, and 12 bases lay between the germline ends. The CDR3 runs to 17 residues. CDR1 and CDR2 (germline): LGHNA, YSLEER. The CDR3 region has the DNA TGCGCCAGCAGCCAAGACTCCCGCCAGTCCTCTGGAAACACCATATATTTT. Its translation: CASSQDSRQSSGNTIYF.

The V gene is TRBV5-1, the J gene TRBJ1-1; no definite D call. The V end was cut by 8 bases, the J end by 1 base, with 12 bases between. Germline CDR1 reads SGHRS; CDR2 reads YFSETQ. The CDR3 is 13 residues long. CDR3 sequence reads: CARTNRPNTEAFF. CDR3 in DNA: TGCGCCAGAACTAACCGGCCGAACACTGAAGCTTTCTTT.

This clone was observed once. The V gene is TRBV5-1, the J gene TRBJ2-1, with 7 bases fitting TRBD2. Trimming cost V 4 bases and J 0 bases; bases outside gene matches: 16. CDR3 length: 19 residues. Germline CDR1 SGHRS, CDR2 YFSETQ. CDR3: CASSTDDWASGGSYNEQFF. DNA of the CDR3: TGCGCCAGCAGCACAGACGACTGGGCTAGCGGTGGCTCCTACAATGAGCAGTTCTTC.

CDR3 amino acids: CASGGGNEQYF. Here the CDR3 DNA reads TGTGCCAGTGGAGGGGGCAACGAGCAGTACTTC. This chain connects TRBV27 to TRBJ2-7, with a possible D match to TRBD1 (7 bases). V gave up 9 bases and J gave up 5 bases, with 11 bases separating them. There are 11 residues in the CDR3. CDR1 and CDR2 (germline): MNHEY, SMNVEV (reference sequence).

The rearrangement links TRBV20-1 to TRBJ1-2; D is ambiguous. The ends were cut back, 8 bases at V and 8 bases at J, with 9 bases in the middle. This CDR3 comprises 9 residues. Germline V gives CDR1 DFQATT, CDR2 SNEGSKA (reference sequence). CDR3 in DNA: TGCAGTACAAAGGCCGGCTACACCTTC. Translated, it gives CSTKAGYTF.